The 27 T cell receptor beta chains below were found in one sample sequenced in a study of cytomegalovirus exposure and HLA in healthy donors. With 60 Vbeta and 13 Jbeta primers, the PCR was carried out. Only in-frame clones appear in the TCRdb table, and some are missing; sequencing was by immunoSEQ multiplex PCR. The table has about 200,000 clones, approximately 78% seen once. Sequencing was done on a sample of PBMCs. Receptors originate from a woman aged 40 to 50 in good health and CMV-seronegative.

This clone is a singleton in its sample. J is TRBJ2-5 and V is TRBV7-2; TRBD1 might be the D (5 bases). This CDR3 is 16 amino acids long. V was trimmed by 0 bases and J by 1 base, leaving 12 bases between them. Germline V gives CDR1 SGHTA, CDR2 FQGNSA. CDR3 sequence: CASSLAFYQGQETQYF. The CDR3 coding sequence is TGTGCCAGCAGCTTAGCCTTTTATCAGGGCCAAGAGACCCAGTACTTC.

V usage is TRBV11-2 and J usage is TRBJ2-2; D gene ambiguous. The V end lost 4 bases, the J end lost 2 bases, and 14 bases lay between the germline ends. This CDR3 has 16 amino acids. The germline CDR1 and CDR2 sequences are SGHAT and FQNNGV. The CDR3, as DNA: TGTGCCAGCAGCTCACCATGGCAAAGAAACACCGGGGAGCTGTTTTTT. It specifies CASSSPWQRNTGELFF. Full variable domain (rest looked up from reference TRBV11-2 and TRBJ2-2): EAGVAQSPRYKIIEKRQSVAFWCNPISGHATLYWYQQILGQGPKLLIQFQNNGVVDDSQLPKDRFSAERLKGVDSTLKIQPAKLEDSAVYLCASSSPWQRNTGELFFGEGSRLTVL.

V and J are TRBV30 and TRBJ2-3, with 9 bases lining up with TRBD2. The CDR3 has 15 residues. Germline-derived CDR1 and CDR2 are GTSNPN and SVGIG (reference sequence). Trimming removed 2 bases from V and 1 base from J; junction bases left unmatched: 4. CDR3 in DNA: TGTGCCTGGAGTATGAGACTAGCGGGCACAGATACGCAGTATTTT. Amino acid sequence: CAWSMRLAGTDTQYF.

The chain carries TRBV27 and TRBJ2-7; a weak D match, TRBD1 (5 bases). The CDR3 length is 15 residues. CDR1 and CDR2 from the germline V gene are MNHEY and SMNVEV (reference sequence). V lost 2 bases and J 4 bases, leaving 15 bases between the germline ends. CDR3 bases: TGTGCCAGCAGTTTACTAGACAGCCGCTATTACGAGCAGTACTTC. Its protein product is CASSLLDSRYYEQYF.

A remark on this clone: The same CDR3 also results from other DNA sequences found in this sample. The genes are TRBV2 and TRBJ1-2; 8 bases line up with TRBD1. V was clipped by 4 bases and J by 2 bases; unmatched bases: 6. In germline, CDR1 is SNHLY, CDR2 FYNNEI. The CDR3 covers 15 residues. CDR3 DNA: TGTGCCAGCAGTGGCGACAGGGGATGGAACTATGGCTACACCTTC. Its protein product is CASSGDRGWNYGYTF.

This sequence joins TRBV19 and TRBJ1-2; 12 bases fit TRBD1. Germline V CDR1 and CDR2: LNHDA, SQIVND (reference sequence). The CDR3 totals 15 residues. Trimming cost V 8 bases and J 8 bases; bases outside gene matches: 12. This CDR3 reads CASANSGDRGRGYTF. The CDR3 DNA reads as TGTGCCAGTGCAAATTCAGGGGACAGGGGGCGAGGCTACACCTTC.

The chain recombines TRBV4-1 with TRBJ2-7; D is possibly TRBD1 (5 bases). The CDR3 contains 14 residues. In germline, CDR1 is MGHRA, CDR2 YSYEKL. Between the trimmed V and J ends, which lost 2 bases and 6 bases, there was a span of 14 bases. CDR3 sequence (DNA): TGCGCCAGCAGCCAACTTCTAGGGGTTAGCGAGCAGTACTTC. Residues: CASSQLLGVSEQYF.

CDR3 coding DNA: TGTGCCAGCAGCCCAAGGGTGTACGGGGAAAACGAGCAGTACTTC. As protein: CASSPRVYGENEQYF. This chain uses TRBV13 with TRBJ2-7; weak D call: TRBD2 (5 bases). The CDR3 is made up of 15 amino acids. Between the trimmed V and J ends, which lost 5 bases and 5 bases, there was a span of 19 bases. Looked up from germline, CDR1 is PRHDT and CDR2 is FYEKMQ (reference sequence).

The chain has TRBV6-1 and TRBJ2-1; 8 bases line up with TRBD2. CDR3 length: 15 amino acids. Trimming took 4 bases from V and 9 from J; bases not matched to a gene: 11. The germline V gene encodes CDR1 MNHNS and CDR2 SASEGT. CDR3 DNA sequence: TGTGCCAGCAGTGGTTTGGCTAGCGGGCGTTCTGAGCAGTTCTTC. It is translated as CASSGLASGRSEQFF.

The V and J genes are TRBV29-1 and TRBJ2-7; D is undetermined. The CDR3 covers 12 residues. V was trimmed by 2 bases and J by 2 bases, leaving 7 bases between them. From germline, CDR1 is SQVTM and CDR2 ANQGSEA. The CDR3 protein is CSVENRPYEQYF. The CDR3 DNA reads as TGCAGCGTTGAAAACAGACCCTACGAGCAGTACTTC.

The chain carries TRBV6-1 and TRBJ2-7; 14 nucleotides agree with TRBD2. Germline lookup yields CDR1 MNHNS and CDR2 SASEGT. This CDR3 is built from 15 residues. After removal of 4 bases from V and 4 bases from J, the junction contained 3 bases not matched to a gene. The chain's CDR3 is CASSGTSGRWYEQYF. Here the CDR3 DNA reads TGTGCCAGCAGTGGGACTAGCGGGAGGTGGTACGAGCAGTACTTC.

The V call is TRBV15, the J call TRBJ1-1, with D perhaps matching TRBD1 (5 bases). The V gene's germline CDR1 is LNHNV and CDR2 YYDKDF (reference sequence). This CDR3 has 16 residues. Trimming stripped 0 bases from V and 5 bases from J, with 16 bases between. The CDR3: CATSRDSVVGGTEAFF. Written as DNA, the CDR3 is TGTGCCACCAGCAGAGATAGCGTAGTGGGGGGGACTGAAGCTTTCTTT.

The rearrangement links TRBV11-2 to TRBJ2-7; TRBD1 agrees at 11 bases. CDR1 is SGHAT, CDR2 FQNNGV, per germline. The CDR3 runs to 17 residues. The V gene end was trimmed by 4 bases and the J gene end by 2 bases; junction bases not matched to a gene: 10. The CDR3 sequence is CASSWGGQGAVTYEQYF. The DNA for the CDR3 is TGTGCCAGCAGCTGGGGCGGACAGGGGGCCGTCACCTACGAGCAGTACTTC.

This clone appeared a few times. The chain joins TRBV5-4 to TRBJ2-7; TRBD2 aligns across 10 bases. The length of the CDR3 is 15 residues. Germline assignment: CDR1 SGHNT and CDR2 YYREEE (reference sequence). J lost 5 bases, V lost 1 base, and 6 bases had no gene match. The CDR3 region is CASSLIAGGPHEQYF. CDR3 sequence (DNA): TGTGCCAGCAGCTTGATAGCGGGAGGACCCCACGAGCAGTACTTC.

The CDR3 sequence is CASSPRQGTGELFF. In DNA form, the CDR3 reads TGTGCCAGCTCACCGCGACAGGGGACCGGGGAGCTGTTTTTT. The rearrangement links TRBV18 to TRBJ2-2, with 8 bases lining up with TRBD1. Germline V gene data show CDR1 as KGHSH and CDR2 as LQKENI. The V segment lost 3 bases and the J segment 5 bases; nucleotides outside the gene matches: 2. This CDR3 has 14 residues.

CDR3 sequence reads: CASSYSGRPSQLLQETQYF. The CDR3 coding sequence is TGTGCCAGCAGTTATAGCGGGAGGCCTTCCCAACTACTACAAGAGACCCAGTACTTC. The chain uses TRBV28 and TRBJ2-5; 10 bases are a match to TRBD2. V lost 4 bases, J lost 2 bases, and 16 bases stayed unmatched. Germline loops: CDR1 MDHEN, CDR2 SYDVKM. There are 19 residues in the CDR3.

The chain uses TRBV7-3 and TRBJ2-3; TRBD2 matches at 9 bases. This CDR3 has 16 residues. Germline V gene sequence: CDR1 SGHTA, CDR2 FQGTGA. Trimming removed 5 bases from V and 4 bases from J; junction bases left unmatched: 10. CDR3 sequence (DNA): TGTGCCAGCAGCCCCTCGAGGACTAGCGATTCAGATACGCAGTATTTT. This translates into CASSPSRTSDSDTQYF.

This clone appeared a single time. The chain has TRBV7-9 and TRBJ2-3; TRBD1 is a possible D gene (6 bases). This CDR3 contains 15 residues. The V end lost 5 bases, the J end lost 5 bases, and 17 bases lay between the germline ends. Looked up from germline, CDR1 is SEHNR and CDR2 is FQNEAQ (reference sequence). CDR3 nucleotide sequence: TGTGCCAGCAGCAATATTGGGGGCCTGAGAGATACGCAGTATTTT. It yields the protein CASSNIGGLRDTQYF.

The CDR3 sequence: CASSPVGEEQYF. In DNA, the CDR3 is TGTGCCAGCAGTCCGGTTGGAGAGGAGCAGTACTTC. V gene TRBV7-2 combines with J gene TRBJ2-7; D is unresolved. This CDR3 has 12 residues. V shed 6 bases and J shed 7 bases, with 13 bases lying between them. Per the germline V gene, CDR1 is SGHTA and CDR2 is FQGNSA.

V and J are TRBV6-6 and TRBJ1-1; tentatively, D is TRBD1 (5 bases). V lost 7 bases and J 1 base, leaving 10 bases between the germline ends. The CDR3 sequence is 13 residues long. Germline values: CDR1 MNHNY, CDR2 SVGAGI (reference sequence). CDR3 bases: TGTGCCAGCAAGGCCGGGGGGAACACTGAAGCTTTCTTT. It translates to CASKAGGNTEAFF.

The V and J genes are TRBV6-1 and TRBJ2-3, with 12 bases matching TRBD2. The CDR3 runs 15 residues. V lost 6 bases and J lost 2; bases outside the gene matches: 3. The germline gives CDR1 MNHNS, CDR2 SASEGT. The CDR3: CASRRLAGDTDTQYF. Here the CDR3 DNA reads TGTGCCAGCAGAAGACTAGCGGGGGACACAGATACGCAGTATTTT.

The rearrangement joins TRBV27 to TRBJ1-1; TRBD1 matches at 8 bases. J gave up 5 bases and V 4 bases, and 6 bases lay outside the gene matches. The CDR3 is 14 residues long. Germline assignment: CDR1 MNHEY and CDR2 SMNVEV (reference sequence). CDR3 DNA sequence: TGTGCCAGCAGTTACCAGGGGGCGCAGACTGAAGCTTTCTTT. It encodes CASSYQGAQTEAFF.

J is TRBJ1-4 and V is TRBV2; TRBD1 might be the D (6 bases). Trimming removed 6 bases at V and 3 bases at J, with 14 bases between. The CDR3 is made up of 15 amino acids. Germline CDR1 reads SNHLY; CDR2 reads FYNNEI. The CDR3 region has the DNA TGTGCCAGCAGGGGAGGGGGATCCTCTAATGAAAAACTGTTTTTT. Amino acid sequence: CASRGGGSSNEKLFF.

CDR3 sequence reads: CASSLEYPGQGTGNTIYF. CDR3 coding DNA: TGTGCCAGCAGCTTAGAGTATCCGGGACAGGGAACTGGAAACACCATATATTTT. V is TRBV7-6 and J is TRBJ1-3, with 9 bases identical to TRBD1. The CDR3 sequence is 18 residues long. Germline V gene data show CDR1 as SGHVS and CDR2 as FNYEAQ. The ends lost 1 base at V and 2 bases at J; junction bases unmatched: 9.

V gene TRBV20-1 combines with J gene TRBJ2-7; TRBD2 might be the D (6 bases). From germline, CDR1 is DFQATT and CDR2 SNEGSKA (reference sequence). The CDR3 contains 11 residues. V was shortened by 3 bases and J by 9 bases, with 12 bases between the two germline ends. The CDR3 sequence is CSASRTTGQYF. Written as DNA, the CDR3 is TGCAGTGCTAGCCGGACTACGGGGCAGTACTTC.

V usage is TRBV7-9 and J usage is TRBJ1-4, with a tentative D call TRBD1 (5 bases). V lost 3 bases and J lost 5, with 16 bases in between. Germline CDR1 and CDR2: SEHNR and FQNEAQ (reference sequence). The CDR3 extends over 16 amino acids. CDR3 sequence: CASSLQGGRRNEKLFF. In nucleotides, the CDR3 is TGTGCCAGCAGCTTGCAGGGAGGTCGGCGAAATGAAAAACTGTTTTTT.

As to this clone: A read error may produce the germline difference seen at one junction end. The rearrangement uses TRBV7-9 and TRBJ2-2; 7 bases match TRBD1. Germline-derived CDR1 and CDR2 are SEHNR and FQNEAQ (reference sequence). The CDR3 spans 14 residues. CDR3 amino acids: CSSIWDSNTGELFF. DNA of the CDR3: TGTTCCAGCATTTGGGACAGTAACACCGGGGAGCTGTTTTTT.